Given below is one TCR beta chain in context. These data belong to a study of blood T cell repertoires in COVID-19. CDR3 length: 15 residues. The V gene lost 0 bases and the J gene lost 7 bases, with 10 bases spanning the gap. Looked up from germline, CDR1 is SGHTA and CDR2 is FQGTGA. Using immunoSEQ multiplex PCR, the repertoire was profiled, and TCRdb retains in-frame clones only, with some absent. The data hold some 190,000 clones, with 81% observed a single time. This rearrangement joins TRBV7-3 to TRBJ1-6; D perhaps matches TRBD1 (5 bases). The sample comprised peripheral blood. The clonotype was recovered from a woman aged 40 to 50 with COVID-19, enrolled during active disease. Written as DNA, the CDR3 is TGTGCCAGCAGCTTAACAGGGGCGGGAAATTCACCCCTCCACTTT. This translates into CASSLTGAGNSPLHF.